The 22 T cell receptor beta chains presented below share a single source sample, sequenced in a study of cytomegalovirus exposure and HLA in healthy donors. PCR employed 60 Vbeta and 13 Jbeta primers. Generated by immunoSEQ multiplex PCR, the TCRdb table keeps only in-frame clones and is missing some. This sample yields more than 150,000 clones, of which 75% to 80% are seen a single time; over 11% belongs to the top ten. Sequenced input: PBMCs. The source of these receptors is a man aged 45-65 years in good health and CMV-seropositive.

The J gene is TRBJ2-5, the V gene TRBV18; possibly TRBD2 for D (7 bases). V lost 3 bases, J lost 2 bases, and 16 bases lay in between. The CDR3 contains 16 residues. The germline V gene encodes CDR1 KGHSH and CDR2 LQKENI. Here the CDR3 DNA reads TGTGCCAGCTCACCCTCAGGAGGGGGAGGGCAAGAGACCCAGTACTTC. Translating gives CASSPSGGGGQETQYF.

The V gene is TRBV5-1, the J gene TRBJ2-1; perhaps TRBD1 as D (6 bases). V was pared by 7 bases and J by 7 bases, with 12 bases between. The CDR3 extends over 12 amino acids. Germline CDR1 and CDR2: SGHRS and YFSETQ. CDR3 nucleotides: TGCGCCAGCGGGGGCGTGGGGAATGAGCAGTTCTTC. Its translation is CASGGVGNEQFF.

The chain uses TRBV7-2 and TRBJ1-2; no reliable D call. From germline, CDR1 is SGHTA and CDR2 FQGNSA. The germline V and J ends were trimmed by 5 bases and 4 bases, with 14 bases remaining between them. The CDR3 runs 14 residues. CDR3 in amino acids: CASSPPYSGYGYTF. The CDR3, as DNA: TGTGCCAGCAGCCCCCCTTATTCAGGCTATGGCTACACCTTC. The entire variable domain, with the rest obtained from reference TRBV7-2 and TRBJ1-2, is as follows: GAGVSQSPSNKVTEKGKDVELRCDPISGHTALYWYRQSLGQGLEFLIYFQGNSAPDKSGLPSDRFSAERTGGSVSTLTIQRTQQEDSAVYLCASSPPYSGYGYTFGSGTRLTVV.

The rearrangement links TRBV4-1 to TRBJ1-2; D is undetermined. Germline loops: CDR1 MGHRA, CDR2 YSYEKL. The CDR3 spans 14 residues. V lost 3 bases to trimming and J lost 8 bases, with 16 bases between them. For the CDR3, the DNA is TGCGCCAGCAGCCAGGCGGGAAAAAAGGGAGGCTACACCTTC. Encoded protein: CASSQAGKKGGYTF.

The chain links TRBV4-1 to TRBJ2-1; the match to TRBD1 covers 7 bases. Germline values: CDR1 MGHRA, CDR2 YSYEKL. This CDR3 contains 15 residues. The trim removed 4 bases at V and 5 bases at J, leaving 8 bases unmatched. CDR3 sequence: CASSRHRGRDNEQFF. The CDR3 region has the DNA TGCGCCAGCAGCCGACACAGGGGTAGGGACAATGAGCAGTTCTTC.

The rearrangement uses TRBV18 and TRBJ2-5, with 7 bases lining up with TRBD1. With V trimmed by 2 bases and J by 2 bases, 5 bases remained unmatched. The CDR3 loop spans 15 amino acids. Germline CDR1 reads KGHSH; CDR2 reads LQKENI. CDR3 nucleotide sequence: TGTGCCAGCTCACCAAGGACGACAGGGCAAGAGACCCAGTACTTC. Translated: CASSPRTTGQETQYF.

V gene TRBV13 combines with J gene TRBJ2-7; no definite D call. V lost 5 bases, J lost 3 bases, and 8 bases lay in between. CDR3 size: 12 residues. Germline V gene sequence: CDR1 PRHDT, CDR2 FYEKMQ (reference sequence). The CDR3 here is CASSQEGYEQYF. CDR3 coding DNA: TGTGCCAGCAGCCAGGAAGGCTACGAGCAGTACTTC.

The chain carries TRBV7-9 and TRBJ2-2, with D perhaps TRBD2 (5 bases). This CDR3 region has 16 residues. The germline V gene encodes CDR1 SEHNR and CDR2 FQNEAQ (reference sequence). V lost 1 base to trimming and J lost 0 bases, with 9 bases between them. This CDR3 reads CASSLGTGTNTGELFF. The CDR3 DNA follows: TGTGCCAGCAGCTTAGGGACGGGGACGAACACCGGGGAGCTGTTTTTT.

The genes are TRBV30 and TRBJ2-7; tentatively, D is TRBD1 (5 bases). V shed 0 bases and J shed 4 bases, with 19 bases lying between them. This CDR3 spans 16 amino acids. Germline CDR1 GTSNPN, CDR2 SVGIG (reference sequence). The CDR3 nucleotides are TGTGCCTGGAGTGTACTATCTTTTCAGGGCCAGTACGAGCAGTACTTC. It yields the protein CAWSVLSFQGQYEQYF.

There are a few counts of this clone. This sequence joins TRBV7-2 and TRBJ1-1, with D unclear. The CDR3 is 15 residues long. V lost 1 base and J lost 0, with 9 bases in between. CDR1 SGHTA and CDR2 FQGNSA come from the germline V gene. The CDR3 sequence is CASSLGAGMNTEAFF. The CDR3 DNA sequence: TGTGCCAGCAGCTTAGGGGCAGGTATGAACACTGAAGCTTTCTTT.

The chain uses TRBV6-1 and TRBJ1-1; TRBD1 matches 7 bases. The junction had 2 bases not matched to a gene; V was cut back by 4 bases and J by 3 bases. CDR3 length equals 13 residues. Germline values: CDR1 MNHNS, CDR2 SASEGT. CDR3 residues: CASSGRGYTEAFF. CDR3 in DNA: TGTGCCAGCAGTGGCAGGGGGTACACTGAAGCTTTCTTT.

The genes are TRBV10-2 and TRBJ2-7; 9 positions agree with TRBD1. Trimming took 6 bases from V and 1 from J; bases not matched to a gene: 7. The germline CDR1 and CDR2 sequences are WSHSY and SAAADI. This CDR3 comprises 15 residues. The DNA for the CDR3 is TGCGCCAGCAGACCGGGACAGGGTGGGTCCTACGAGCAGTACGTC. Its protein product is CASRPGQGGSYEQYV.

Of note for this clone: At the DNA level, this CDR3 is encoded by other sequences in the same sample as well. The V call is TRBV6-5, the J call TRBJ1-3; a weak D match, TRBD1 (6 bases). The CDR3 length is 15 residues. Per germline, CDR1 MNHEY and CDR2 SVGAGI. Trimming took 0 bases from V and 4 from J, leaving 10 bases between them. This chain's CDR3 is CASSYSRGSGNTIYF. The CDR3 nucleotides read TGTGCCAGCAGTTACTCCAGGGGCTCGGGAAACACCATATATTTT.

This clone was counted a few times. This chain joins TRBV4-1 and TRBJ2-7; TRBD1 is a possible D gene (6 bases). CDR1 and CDR2 (germline): MGHRA, YSYEKL. V was shortened by 0 bases and J by 2 bases, with 14 bases between the two germline ends. The CDR3 spans 16 residues. The CDR3 loop reads CASSQDSTGPAYEQYF. The CDR3 nucleotides are TGCGCCAGCAGCCAAGACTCGACAGGACCTGCCTACGAGCAGTACTTC.

The sample holds one count of this clone. The rearrangement joins TRBV9 to TRBJ1-2; D ambiguous. The V and J ends lost 2 bases and 8 bases respectively, with 13 bases between them. Germline CDR1 SGDLS, CDR2 YYNGEE. The CDR3 has 13 residues. The CDR3 nucleotides are TGTGCCAGCAGCGTCGATCCCTCGCGGGGCTACACCTTC. Amino acids: CASSVDPSRGYTF.

The chain combines TRBV5-1 with TRBJ2-2, with D unresolved. V lost 4 bases and J 2 bases, leaving 9 bases between the germline ends. The CDR3 is made up of 14 amino acids. Germline V lookup: CDR1 SGHRS, CDR2 YFSETQ. The CDR3 loop reads CASSGFLNTGELFF. The CDR3 DNA follows: TGCGCCAGCAGCGGCTTTTTAAACACCGGGGAGCTGTTTTTT.

This clone was seen once. The chain is built from TRBV18 and TRBJ2-7; 7 nucleotides agree with TRBD1. V lost 3 bases to trimming and J lost 2 bases; unmatched junction nucleotides: 7. Per the germline V gene, CDR1 is KGHSH and CDR2 is LQKENI. CDR3 size: 15 residues. CDR3 residues: CASSPSRQGPYEQYF. The CDR3 DNA is TGTGCCAGCTCACCGTCTAGACAGGGCCCCTACGAGCAGTACTTC. Complete variable domain (other parts from reference TRBV18 and TRBJ2-7): NAGVMQNPRHLVRRRGQEARLRCSPMKGHSHVYWYRQLPEEGLKFMVYLQKENIIDESGMPKERFSAEFPKEGPSILRIQQVVRGDSAAYFCASSPSRQGPYEQYFGPGTRLTVT.

V gene TRBV11-2 combines with J gene TRBJ1-6; D perhaps matches TRBD1 (5 bases). The CDR3 runs to 18 residues. CDR1 and CDR2 from the germline V gene are SGHAT and FQNNGV. Between the trimmed V and J ends, which lost 0 bases and 0 bases, there was a span of 12 bases. CDR3 coding DNA: TGTGCCAGCAGCTTAGAAGGGTGGGGCAGCTCCTATAATTCACCCCTCCACTTT. Protein sequence: CASSLEGWGSSYNSPLHF.

J is TRBJ2-3 and V is TRBV19, with D possibly being TRBD1 (6 bases). The CDR3 contains 16 residues. Trimming pared 4 bases from V and 0 bases from J, leaving 14 bases between. Per germline, CDR1 LNHDA and CDR2 SQIVND (reference sequence). CDR3 nucleotides: TGTGCCAGTAGTAATGCGGGCAGGGGAAGCACAGATACGCAGTATTTT. Its translation is CASSNAGRGSTDTQYF. Full variable domain (outside the CDR3, taken from reference TRBV19 and TRBJ2-3): DGGITQSPKYLFRKEGQNVTLSCEQNLNHDAMYWYRQDPGQGLRLIYYSQIVNDFQKGDIAEGYSVSREKKESFPLTVTSAQKNPTAFYLCASSNAGRGSTDTQYFGPGTRLTVL.

The count of this clone is one. The chain uses TRBV7-9 and TRBJ1-3; D gene unclear. CDR3 length: 19 residues. The V end lost 3 bases, the J end lost 0 bases, and 21 bases lay between the germline ends. Germline values: CDR1 SEHNR, CDR2 FQNEAQ (reference sequence). CDR3 bases: TGTGCCAGCAGCTTTCGGACCCAAATCGGAGAGGGCTCTGGAAACACCATATATTTT. It yields the protein CASSFRTQIGEGSGNTIYF. The full variable domain, in which reference TRBV7-9 and TRBJ1-3 provide the parts outside the CDR3, is DTGVSQNPRHKITKRGQNVTFRCDPISEHNRLYWYRQTLGQGPEFLTYFQNEAQLEKSRLLSDRFSAERPKGSFSTLEIQRTEQGDSAMYLCASSFRTQIGEGSGNTIYFGEGSWLTVV.

This chain uses TRBV4-3 with TRBJ1-3; the D is unclear. The CDR3 length is 16 residues. V was cut by 1 base and J by 4 bases, with 14 bases left in between. The germline CDR1 and CDR2 sequences are LGHNA and YSLEER. The CDR3 DNA follows: TGCGCCAGCAGCCAAGTGGAGAGGGCAACAGGAAACACCATATATTTT. Its translation: CASSQVERATGNTIYF.

The rearrangement joins TRBV19 to TRBJ1-4; D is ambiguous. The ends were cut back, 5 bases at V and 1 base at J, with 14 bases in the middle. Germline V gives CDR1 LNHDA, CDR2 SQIVND (reference sequence). The CDR3 is 16 amino acids. Here the CDR3 DNA reads TGTGCCAGTAGTCCTCGGTTAGCGGTAACTAATGAAAAACTGTTTTTT. Translated, it gives CASSPRLAVTNEKLFF. The variable domain in full, completed from reference TRBV19 and TRBJ1-4, reads DGGITQSPKYLFRKEGQNVTLSCEQNLNHDAMYWYRQDPGQGLRLIYYSQIVNDFQKGDIAEGYSVSREKKESFPLTVTSAQKNPTAFYLCASSPRLAVTNEKLFFGSGTQLSVL.